The rows below give T cell receptor beta chains drawn from one sample of a study of blood T cell repertoires in COVID-19. Assay: immunoSEQ multiplex PCR; the TCRdb copy retains only in-frame clones and omits some. The data contain fewer than 150,000 clones, more than 70% of them singletons. The specimen was peripheral blood. These receptor sequences come from a human donor in a cohort sampled during active COVID-19. The CDR3 runs from the conserved cysteine through the conserved F or W. A D gene is named only where the DNA matches it firmly. Clone size is not always given. Where it is, it says once, few, many or a class for expanded clones.

J	size	length	V	D	CDR3	DNA
TRBJ2-5	.	14	TRBV30	TRBD2	CAWSVTSVKETQYF	TGTGCCTGGAGTGTAACTAGCGTCAAAGAGACCCAGTACTTC
TRBJ1-1	.	14	TRBV2	.	CASSEDPPGTEAFF	TGTGCCAGCAGTGAAGATCCACCGGGCACTGAAGCTTTCTTT
TRBJ1-1	.	14	TRBV3-1/TRBV3-2	.	CASSFGGMNTEAFF	TGTGCCAGCAGCTTCGGGGGGATGAACACTGAAGCTTTCTTT
TRBJ2-5	.	15	TRBV5-4	TRBD2	CASSATSGVQETQYF	TGTGCCAGCAGCGCCACTAGCGGGGTCCAAGAGACCCAGTACTTC
TRBJ1-4	.	15	TRBV15	TRBD1	CATSLSTGGNEKLFF	TGTGCCACCAGCCTCTCGACAGGGGGAAATGAAAAACTGTTTTTT
TRBJ2-3	.	14	TRBV27	.	CASSLGLSTDTQYF	TGTGCCAGCAGTCTGGGACTTAGCACAGATACGCAGTATTTT
TRBJ1-1	.	15	TRBV5-1	.	CASSSRTGDASEAFF	TGCGCCAGCAGCTCTAGAACAGGAGATGCATCTGAAGCTTTCTTT
TRBJ2-5	.	15	TRBV30	TRBD2	CAWSVLRGGRETQYF	TGTGCCTGGAGTGTTCTTCGGGGGGGCCGAGAGACCCAGTACTTC
TRBJ1-5	.	17	TRBV2	.	CASSEARSRSLSQPQHF	TGTGCCAGCAGTGAAGCTCGGTCCCGTTCTTTAAGTCAGCCCCAGCATTTT
TRBJ2-1	.	16	TRBV10-3	TRBD1	CAISVTDRSTDNEQFF	TGTGCCATCAGTGTAACGGACAGGTCAACCGACAATGAGCAGTTCTTC
TRBJ1-2	.	16	TRBV2	TRBD1	CASSERRAGGTGGYTF	TGTGCCAGCAGTGAAAGGAGGGCAGGGGGGACCGGTGGCTACACCTTC
TRBJ1-5	.	14	TRBV5-5	.	CASSGEGSNQPQHF	TGTGCCAGCAGCGGGGAGGGAAGCAATCAGCCCCAGCATTTT
TRBJ1-1	.	13	TRBV3-1/TRBV3-2	.	CASSQPPVVTAFF	TGTGCCAGCAGCCAACCCCCGGTGGTTACAGCTTTCTTT
TRBJ1-1	.	17	TRBV23-1	TRBD1	CASSQLGQAQVYTEAFF	TGCGCCAGCAGTCAATTAGGACAGGCCCAAGTGTACACTGAAGCTTTCTTT
TRBJ1-2	.	14	TRBV30	.	CAWSVRGSGYGYTF	TGTGCCTGGAGTGTCCGGGGATCGGGCTATGGCTACACCTTC
TRBJ2-1	.	18	TRBV6-2/TRBV6-3	TRBD2	CASSYASGRAASYNEQFF	TGTGCCAGCAGTTACGCTAGCGGGAGGGCCGCGTCCTACAATGAGCAGTTCTTC
TRBJ2-5	.	15	TRBV5-1	.	CASSAPTGRTETQYF	TGCGCCAGCAGCGCTCCCACAGGGCGCACGGAGACCCAGTACTTC
TRBJ2-1	.	16	TRBV14	TRBD2	CASSGPSGRKSNEQFF	TGTGCCAGCAGCGGACCCAGCGGGAGGAAATCCAATGAGCAGTTCTTC
TRBJ2-7	once	11	TRBV30	.	CAWRDTYEQYF	TGTGCCTGGAGAGACACTTACGAGCAGTACTTC
TRBJ2-3	.	15	TRBV5-1	TRBD1	CASSLEGQGTDTQYF	TGCGCCAGCAGCTTGGAGGGACAGGGAACAGATACGCAGTATTTT
TRBJ1-2	.	15	TRBV6-5	TRBD1	CASSHFRTGAYGYTF	TGTGCCAGCAGTCATTTCCGTACAGGGGCCTATGGCTACACCTTC
TRBJ2-5	.	16	TRBV7-2	.	CASSILGGAGQETQYF	TGTGCCAGCAGCATCCTAGGGGGGGCAGGACAAGAGACCCAGTACTTC
TRBJ1-1	.	18	TRBV5-5	.	CASSLGTIWGIVLTEAFF	TGTGCCAGCAGCTTGGGCACAATTTGGGGCATAGTATTAACTGAAGCTTTCTTT
TRBJ1-4	.	16	TRBV30	TRBD1	CAWSGPRQGRGEKLFF	TGTGCCTGGAGTGGCCCTAGACAGGGACGGGGTGAAAAACTGTTTTTT
TRBJ1-5	few	16	TRBV19	.	CASLDVGGNSNQPQHF	TGTGCCAGCCTCGATGTGGGGGGGAATAGCAATCAGCCCCAGCATTTT
TRBJ2-6	.	14	TRBV6-2/TRBV6-3	.	CASSYSLGANVLTF	TGTGCCAGCAGTTACTCCTTGGGGGCCAACGTCCTGACTTTC
TRBJ1-2	.	13	TRBV29-1	.	CSARTPPGYGYTF	TGCAGCGCCCGCACGCCACCCGGCTATGGCTACACCTTC
TRBJ2-1	.	16	TRBV5-1	.	CASSLGLSRNYNEQFF	TGCGCCAGCAGCTTGGGGCTCTCGCGGAATTACAATGAGCAGTTCTTC
TRBJ2-3	few	14	TRBV30	TRBD2	CAGTSGGSTDTQYF	TGTGCCGGGACTAGCGGGGGTAGCACAGATACGCAGTATTTT
TRBJ1-2	.	15	TRBV7-2	.	CASSPMPRTEDGYTF	TGTGCCAGCAGCCCCATGCCTAGGACAGAGGATGGCTACACCTTC
TRBJ2-3	.	15	TRBV2	.	CASRFEGSVSDTQYF	TGTGCCAGCAGGTTTGAGGGTTCTGTGTCAGATACGCAGTATTTT
TRBJ1-1	.	16	TRBV19	TRBD1	CASSTDRGPVNTEAFF	TGTGCCAGTAGTACAGACAGGGGTCCAGTGAACACTGAAGCTTTCTTT
TRBJ1-2	.	13	TRBV12-3/TRBV12-4	.	CASSPTPNYGYTF	TGTGCCAGCAGTCCTACCCCTAACTATGGCTACACCTTC
TRBJ2-1	.	14	TRBV10-2	TRBD2	CAAKASGREDEQFF	TGCGCCGCCAAGGCTAGCGGGAGGGAGGATGAGCAGTTCTTC
TRBJ2-2	.	14	TRBV27	TRBD2	CASAAGRHAGELFF	TGTGCCAGCGCAGCGGGAAGGCATGCCGGGGAGCTGTTTTTT
TRBJ1-4	.	14	TRBV7-2	.	CASNTGRPREKLFF	TGTGCCAGCAACACGGGGAGGCCAAGGGAAAAACTGTTTTTT
TRBJ2-3	.	15	TRBV7-9	TRBD1	CASSSGQGSTDTQYF	TGTGCCAGCAGCTCTGGACAGGGGAGCACAGATACGCAGTATTTT
TRBJ2-2	once	16	TRBV4-3	.	CASSQDAGTNTGELFF	TGCGCCAGCAGCCAAGATGCGGGGACCAACACCGGGGAGCTGTTTTTT
TRBJ2-6	few	14	TRBV11-3	.	CATPAGTGANVLTF	TGTGCCACCCCCGCGGGAACTGGGGCCAACGTCCTGACTTTC
TRBJ2-5	.	13	TRBV7-2	.	CASSSQGGETQYF	TGTGCCAGCAGCTCTCAGGGGGGAGAGACCCAGTACTTC
TRBJ2-1	.	16	TRBV2	TRBD2	CASSERGLAGFDEQFF	TGTGCCAGCAGTGAAAGGGGACTAGCGGGATTCGATGAGCAGTTCTTC
TRBJ1-5	.	14	TRBV15	.	CATGVQGSNQPQHF	TGTGCCACAGGGGTTCAGGGTAGCAATCAGCCCCAGCATTTT
TRBJ2-7	.	15	TRBV9	TRBD2	CASSPRAGGSYEQYF	TGTGCCAGCAGTCCACGGGCGGGGGGCAGCTACGAGCAGTACTTC
TRBJ2-2	.	14	TRBV6-5	.	CASRVTVNTGELFF	TGTGCCAGCAGGGTGACAGTAAACACCGGGGAGCTGTTTTTT
TRBJ1-5	.	14	TRBV7-2	.	CASSITVYNQPQHF	TGTGCCAGCAGCATCACAGTCTACAATCAGCCCCAGCATTTT
TRBJ2-1	.	11	TRBV19	.	CASSIRGEQFF	TGTGCCAGTAGTATCCGGGGTGAGCAGTTCTTC